A selection of T cell receptor beta chains follows, all from one sample in a study of T cells in Graves' hyperthyroidism and ophthalmopathy. TCRdb re-analysed the multiplex PCR reads in MiXCR, keeping a single row per CDR3 protein. Among fewer than 700,000 distinct CDR3 sequences listed, 16% were seen once. The sample taken for sequencing was blood. The origin of the receptors is a woman aged 30 to 39 with Graves' hyperthyroidism. CDR3s include the opening cysteine and the closing phenylalanine or tryptophan. A D gene is named only where the DNA matches it firmly. Expanded clones get a size class; other rows say once, few or many, or leave the size out.

j_call v_call clone_size d_call cdr3_aa cdr3_nt
TRBJ2-7 TRBV27 many TRBD2 CASSWTSGDWEQYF TGTGCCAGCAGTTGGACTAGCGGAGACTGGGAGCAGTACTTC
TRBJ2-7 TRBV20-1 many TRBD2 CSARDYATSGHEQYF TGCAGTGCTAGAGATTACGCGACTAGCGGGCATGAGCAGTACTTC
TRBJ2-2 TRBV5-1 many TRBD1 CASSSGQDNTGELFF TGCGCCAGCAGCTCGGGACAGGACAACACCGGGGAGCTGTTTTTT
TRBJ2-1 TRBV4-2 NA TRBD2 CASSQESVVRSGSPGEDNEQFF TGTGCCAGCAGCCAAGAGTCAGTGGTTCGGAGCGGGAGCCCCGGGGAGGACAATGAGCAGTTCTTC
TRBJ1-1 TRBV20-1 NA NA CSARHTRNTEAFF TGCAGTGCTAGGCACACAAGGAACACTGAAGCTTTCTTT
TRBJ1-6 TRBV27 NA TRBD1 CASRSDRGRSYNSPLHF TGTGCCAGCAGATCCGACAGGGGGAGATCCTATAATTCACCCCTCCACTTT
TRBJ2-1 TRBV11-2 many TRBD2 CASSSAGGRPWYNEQFF TGTGCCAGCAGCTCAGCGGGAGGCCGGCCGTGGTACAATGAGCAGTTCTTC
TRBJ2-7 TRBV7-9 NA NA CASSLPGQYEQYF TGTGCCAGCAGCTTACCAGGACAGTACGAGCAGTACTTC
TRBJ2-1 TRBV6-2/TRBV6-3 few NA CASSVVRVPYNEQFF TGTGCCAGCAGTGTTGTCAGGGTCCCCTACAATGAGCAGTTCTTC
TRBJ2-2 TRBV5-1 many NA CASSPLRGNTGELFF TGCGCCAGCAGCCCATTGAGAGGGAACACCGGGGAGCTGTTTTTT
TRBJ2-1 TRBV7-9 few NA CASSFAGYEQFF TGTGCCAGCAGCTTTGCGGGTTATGAGCAGTTCTTC
TRBJ2-2 TRBV9 NA TRBD2 CASSVELAGVNTGELFF TGTGCCAGCAGCGTAGAGTTAGCGGGAGTTAACACCGGGGAGCTGTTTTTT
TRBJ1-3 TRBV7-2 many TRBD1 CASSRISGGGNTIYF TGTGCCAGCAGCAGAATTTCAGGGGGTGGAAACACCATATATTTT
TRBJ1-5 TRBV6-2/TRBV6-3 NA TRBD1 CASSITGQANQPQHF TGTGCCAGCAGTATCACGGGACAGGCGAATCAGCCCCAGCATTTT
TRBJ2-7 TRBV7-2 many NA CASGIDGQQYF TGTGCCAGCGGGATTGACGGCCAGCAGTACTTC
TRBJ2-4 TRBV11-3 NA NA CASNSGGIAYF TGTGCCAGCAACTCCGGGGGTATAGCGTACTTC
TRBJ2-3 TRBV28 once TRBD2 CASSSVILAGGLRSTDTQYF TGTGCCAGCAGTTCCGTAATTCTAGCGGGAGGGCTACGATCCACAGATACGCAGTATTTT
TRBJ2-1 TRBV29-1 NA TRBD1 CSIPRPGGYYNEQFF TGCAGCATCCCGCGGCCAGGGGGCTACTACAATGAGCAGTTCTTC
TRBJ1-2 TRBV12-3/TRBV12-4 many NA CASRQAGDYGYTF TGTGCCAGCCGTCAGGCAGGGGACTATGGCTACACCTTC
TRBJ2-5 TRBV28 many NA CASSFFTGLETQYF TGTGCCAGCAGTTTTTTCACGGGACTGGAGACCCAGTACTTC
TRBJ2-7 TRBV29-1 few TRBD2 CSVLGTSGSSYEQYF TGCAGCGTGCTTGGGACTAGCGGGAGCTCCTACGAGCAGTACTTC
TRBJ1-1 TRBV11-3 many NA CASSPSGGFGEAFF TGTGCCAGCAGCCCGTCGGGGGGCTTTGGTGAAGCTTTCTTT
TRBJ1-2 TRBV4-1 NA NA CASSQDPRIEGYTF TGCGCCAGCAGCCAAGACCCCCGGATTGAGGGCTACACCTTC
TRBJ2-3 TRBV6-1 few NA CASSEVEGRTQYF TGTGCCAGCAGTGAAGTTGAGGGGCGGACTCAGTATTTT
TRBJ2-3 TRBV6-1 many TRBD2 CASSSGGLAQPPSTDTQYF TGTGCCAGCAGTTCAGGGGGACTAGCGCAACCCCCCAGCACAGATACGCAGTATTTT
TRBJ2-1 TRBV3-1 many NA CASSQSSRRSYNEQFF TGTGCCAGCAGCCAATCCAGCAGACGCTCCTACAATGAGCAGTTCTTC
TRBJ2-7 TRBV7-2 NA TRBD2 CASSLAGLAGGAYEQYF TGTGCCAGCAGCTTAGCTGGTTTAGCGGGAGGAGCCTACGAGCAGTACTTC
TRBJ2-1 TRBV28 many TRBD1 CASSLRGQIYNEQFF TGTGCCAGCAGTTTAAGGGGACAGATCTACAATGAGCAGTTCTTC
TRBJ2-7 TRBV28 many NA CASTFSLSPYEQYF TGTGCCAGCACCTTCTCCCTTTCCCCTTACGAGCAGTACTTC
TRBJ1-1 TRBV5-4 many NA CASSGGRTEAFF TGTGCCAGCAGCGGTGGAAGAACTGAAGCTTTCTTT
TRBJ1-4 TRBV2 NA NA CASTLTGSNGKLFF TGTGCCAGCACTCTGACGGGGTCCAATGGAAAACTGTTTTTT
TRBJ2-2 TRBV2 many TRBD2 CASRGIGTSRSPGELFF TGTGCCAGCAGGGGGATCGGGACTAGCCGCTCCCCCGGGGAGCTGTTTTTT
TRBJ1-1 TRBV18 many NA CASSPGRTRTEAFF TGTGCCAGCTCACCGGGCAGGACCCGGACTGAAGCTTTCTTT
TRBJ2-1 TRBV27 many TRBD2 CACSPGGAGVKFF TGTGCCTGCAGCCCCGGGGGAGCGGGAGTCAAGTTCTTC
TRBJ1-5 TRBV28 many TRBD1 CASSRDRESNQPQHF TGTGCCAGCAGTCGGGACAGGGAAAGCAATCAGCCCCAGCATTTT
TRBJ2-5 TRBV27 few NA CASSPMARRETQYF TGTGCCAGCAGCCCGATGGCTAGGAGGGAGACCCAGTACTTC
TRBJ1-4 TRBV7-9 few NA CAADSGSTNEKLFF TGTGCCGCGGACTCAGGGTCAACTAATGAAAAACTGTTTTTT
TRBJ2-1 TRBV30 few TRBD1 CAWNGQGGNEQFF TGTGCCTGGAACGGACAGGGGGGGAATGAGCAGTTCTTC
TRBJ1-1 TRBV6-1 few NA CASSPRELNTEAFF TGTGCCAGCAGTCCCAGGGAATTGAACACTGAAGCTTTCTTT
TRBJ1-2 TRBV2 NA NA CATTGDHYGYTF TGTGCCACTACGGGGGACCACTATGGCTACACCTTC
TRBJ2-2 TRBV4-1 once NA CASTPLPGANTGELFF TGCGCCAGCACTCCTCTACCGGGAGCGAACACCGGGGAGCTGTTTTTT
TRBJ2-7 TRBV7-2 many TRBD1 CASSFRDREIDEQYF TGTGCCAGCAGCTTCAGGGACAGGGAGATAGACGAGCAGTACTTC
TRBJ2-7 TRBV30 many TRBD2 CAWSPGGGYEQYF TGTGCCTGGAGCCCGGGCGGGGGCTACGAGCAGTACTTC
TRBJ2-1 TRBV20-1 many NA CSARDLASSYNEQFF TGCAGTGCTAGAGATCTAGCGAGCTCCTACAATGAGCAGTTCTTC
TRBJ2-5 TRBV5-6 NA NA CASSGEWGSQETQYF TGTGCCAGCAGCGGAGAATGGGGGTCTCAAGAGACCCAGTACTTC
TRBJ2-1 TRBV6-1 few NA CASSKGSRALGEQFF TGTGCCAGCAGTAAGGGAAGTCGGGCCTTGGGTGAGCAGTTCTTC
TRBJ2-7 TRBV6-1 many NA CASRWGDGSYEQYF TGTGCCAGTCGATGGGGAGACGGCTCCTACGAGCAGTACTTC
TRBJ2-7 TRBV20-1 few NA CSATYEQYF TGCAGTGCTACTTACGAGCAGTACTTC
TRBJ2-5 TRBV2 many TRBD2 CASSESSGGVETQYF TGTGCCAGCAGTGAATCCAGCGGGGGGGTGGAGACCCAGTACTTC
TRBJ2-7 TRBV20-1 many TRBD2 CSARPSSGTYEQYF TGCAGTGCTAGACCGTCTAGCGGGACCTACGAGCAGTACTTC
TRBJ1-5 TRBV6-1 many NA CASSEQGGQPQHF TGTGCCAGCAGTGAACAGGGTGGCCAGCCCCAGCATTTT
TRBJ1-5 TRBV27 many NA CASSLQGVNQPQHF TGTGCCAGCAGTTTACAAGGGGTCAATCAGCCCCAGCATTTT
TRBJ2-7 TRBV7-9 NA NA CASSPGAYYEQYF TGTGCCAGCAGCCCCGGGGCATACTACGAGCAGTACTTC
TRBJ2-3 TRBV3-1 many NA CASSQDSRQSRTDTQYF TGTGCCAGCAGCCAAGATTCCCGACAGAGCCGCACAGATACGCAGTATTTT
TRBJ2-3 TRBV11-2 many NA CASSLGVSATDTQYF TGTGCCAGCAGCTTAGGGGTTAGCGCCACAGATACGCAGTATTTT
TRBJ1-6 TRBV5-1 NA NA CASSLDGQGGSPLHF TGCGCCAGCAGCTTGGACGGGCAGGGAGGATCACCCCTCCACTTT
TRBJ1-5 TRBV19 NA NA CASSIGPKGEQPQHF TGTGCCAGTAGTATTGGTCCCAAGGGAGAACAGCCCCAGCATTTT